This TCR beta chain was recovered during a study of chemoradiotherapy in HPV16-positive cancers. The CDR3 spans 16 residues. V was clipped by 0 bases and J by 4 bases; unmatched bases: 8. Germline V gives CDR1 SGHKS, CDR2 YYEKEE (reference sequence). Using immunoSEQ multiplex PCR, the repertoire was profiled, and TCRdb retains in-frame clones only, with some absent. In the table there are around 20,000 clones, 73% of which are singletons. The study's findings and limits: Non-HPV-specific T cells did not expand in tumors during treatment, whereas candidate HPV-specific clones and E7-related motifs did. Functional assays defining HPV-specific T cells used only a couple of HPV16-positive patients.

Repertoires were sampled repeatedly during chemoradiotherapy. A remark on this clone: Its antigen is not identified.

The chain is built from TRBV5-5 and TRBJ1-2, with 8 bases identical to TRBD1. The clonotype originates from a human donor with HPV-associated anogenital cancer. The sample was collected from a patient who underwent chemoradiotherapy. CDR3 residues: CASSLDVSGGGYGYTF. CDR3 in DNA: TGTGCCAGCAGCTTGGATGTCTCAGGGGGCGGCTATGGCTACACCTTC. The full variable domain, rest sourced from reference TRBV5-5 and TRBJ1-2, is DAGVTQSPTHLIKTRGQQVTLRCSPISGHKSVSWYQQVLGQGPQFIFQYYEKEERGRGNFPDRFSARQFPNYSSELNVNALLLGDSALYLCASSLDVSGGGYGYTFGSGTRLTVV.